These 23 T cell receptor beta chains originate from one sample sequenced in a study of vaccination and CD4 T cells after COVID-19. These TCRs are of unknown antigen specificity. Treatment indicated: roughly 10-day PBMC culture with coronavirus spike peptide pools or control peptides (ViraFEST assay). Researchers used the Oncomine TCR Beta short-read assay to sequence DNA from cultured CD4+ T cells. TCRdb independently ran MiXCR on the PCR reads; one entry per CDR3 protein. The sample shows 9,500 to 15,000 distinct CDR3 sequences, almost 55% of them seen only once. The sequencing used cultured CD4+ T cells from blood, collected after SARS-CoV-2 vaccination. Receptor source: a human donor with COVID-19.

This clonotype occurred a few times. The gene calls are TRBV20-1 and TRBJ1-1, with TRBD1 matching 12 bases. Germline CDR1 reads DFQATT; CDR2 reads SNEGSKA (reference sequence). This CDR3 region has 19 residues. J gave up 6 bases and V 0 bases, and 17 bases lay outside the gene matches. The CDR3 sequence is CSARDQGTGGAGFASEAFF. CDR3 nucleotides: TGCAGTGCTAGAGATCAGGGGACAGGGGGCGCCGGCTTTGCGTCTGAAGCTTTCTTT.

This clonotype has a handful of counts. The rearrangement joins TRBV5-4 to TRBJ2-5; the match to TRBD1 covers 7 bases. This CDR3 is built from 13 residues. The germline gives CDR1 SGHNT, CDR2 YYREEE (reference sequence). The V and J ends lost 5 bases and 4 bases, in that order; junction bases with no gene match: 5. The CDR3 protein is CASSRRGLETQYF. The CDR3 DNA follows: TGTGCCAGCAGTCGCAGGGGGTTAGAGACCCAGTACTTC. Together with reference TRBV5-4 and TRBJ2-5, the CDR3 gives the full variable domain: ETGVTQSPTHLIKTRGQQVTLRCSSQSGHNTVSWYQQALGQGPQFIFQYYREEENGRGNFPPRFSGLQFPNYSSELNVNALELDDSALYLCASSRRGLETQYFGPGTRLLVL.

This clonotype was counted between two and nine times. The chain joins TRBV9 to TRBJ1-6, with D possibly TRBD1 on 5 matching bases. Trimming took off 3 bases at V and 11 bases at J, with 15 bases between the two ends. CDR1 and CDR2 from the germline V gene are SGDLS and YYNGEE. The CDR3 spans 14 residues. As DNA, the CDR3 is TGTGCCAGCAGCGGGGGGGAGAGACGAACACCCCTCCACTTT. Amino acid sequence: CASSGGERRTPLHF.

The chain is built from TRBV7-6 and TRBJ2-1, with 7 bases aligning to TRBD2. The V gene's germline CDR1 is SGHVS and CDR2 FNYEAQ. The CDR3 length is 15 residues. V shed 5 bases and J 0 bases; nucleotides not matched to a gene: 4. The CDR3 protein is CASSRGVSSYNEQFF. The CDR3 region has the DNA TGTGCCAGCAGCCGGGGGGTAAGCTCCTACAATGAGCAGTTCTTC.

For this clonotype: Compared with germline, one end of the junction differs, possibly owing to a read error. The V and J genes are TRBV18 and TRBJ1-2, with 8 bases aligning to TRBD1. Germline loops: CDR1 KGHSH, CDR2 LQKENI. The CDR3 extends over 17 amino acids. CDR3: CTSSPLGRTGRDSGYTF. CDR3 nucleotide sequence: TGTACCAGCTCACCACTAGGCCGGACAGGGCGAGATTCTGGCTACACCTTC.

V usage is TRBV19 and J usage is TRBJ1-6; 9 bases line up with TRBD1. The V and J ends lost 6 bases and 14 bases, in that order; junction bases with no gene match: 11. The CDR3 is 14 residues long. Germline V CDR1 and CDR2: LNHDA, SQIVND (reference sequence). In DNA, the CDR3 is TGTGCCAGTAGACCGGACAGGGGTTTATACGCCCTCCACTTT. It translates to CASRPDRGLYALHF. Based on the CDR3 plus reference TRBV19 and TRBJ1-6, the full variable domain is DGGITQSPKYLFRKEGQNVTLSCEQNLNHDAMYWYRQDPGQGLRLIYYSQIVNDFQKGDIAEGYSVSREKKESFPLTVTSAQKNPTAFYLCASRPDRGLYALHFGNGTRLTVT.

The DNA of the CDR3 is TGTGCCAGTAACATGCTGGGGGAGGGGGGGCAGCCCCAGCATTTT. It encodes CASNMLGEGGQPQHF. The gene calls are TRBV19 and TRBJ1-5; a weak D match, TRBD1 (6 bases). Germline loops: CDR1 LNHDA, CDR2 SQIVND (reference sequence). Trimming pared 7 bases from V and 7 bases from J, leaving 20 bases between. This CDR3 is 15 amino acids long.

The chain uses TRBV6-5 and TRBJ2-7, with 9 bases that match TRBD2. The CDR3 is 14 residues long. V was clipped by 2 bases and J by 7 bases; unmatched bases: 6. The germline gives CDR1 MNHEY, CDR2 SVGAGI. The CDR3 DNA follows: TGTGCCAGCAGTTACGGGCGGGGGGGGCCGGAGCAGTACTTC. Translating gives CASSYGRGGPEQYF.

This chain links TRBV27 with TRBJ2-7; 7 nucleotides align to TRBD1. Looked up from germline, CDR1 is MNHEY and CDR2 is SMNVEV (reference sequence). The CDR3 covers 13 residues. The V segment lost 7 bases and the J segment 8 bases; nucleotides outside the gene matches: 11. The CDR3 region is CASTEFIQGKQYF. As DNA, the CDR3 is TGTGCCAGCACCGAATTCATACAGGGGAAGCAGTACTTC.

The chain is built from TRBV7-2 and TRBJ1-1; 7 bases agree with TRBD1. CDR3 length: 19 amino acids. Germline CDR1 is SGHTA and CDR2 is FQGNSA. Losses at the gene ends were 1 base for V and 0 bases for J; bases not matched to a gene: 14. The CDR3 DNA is TGTGCCAGCAGCTTAGGAAATGCGGCAACAGGGGTGGTGAACACTGAAGCTTTCTTT. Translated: CASSLGNAATGVVNTEAFF.

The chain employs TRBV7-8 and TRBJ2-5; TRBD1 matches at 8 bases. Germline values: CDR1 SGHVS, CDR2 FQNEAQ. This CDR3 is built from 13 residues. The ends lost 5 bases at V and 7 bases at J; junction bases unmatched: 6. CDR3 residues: CASSADRDGTQYF. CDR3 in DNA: TGTGCCAGCAGCGCGGACAGGGACGGGACCCAGTACTTC. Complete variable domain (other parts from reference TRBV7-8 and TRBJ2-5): GAGVSQSPRYKVAKRGQDVALRCDPISGHVSLFWYQQALGQGPEFLTYFQNEAQLDKSGLPSDRFFAERPEGSVSTLKIQRTQQEDSAVYLCASSADRDGTQYFGPGTRLLVL.

This chain's CDR3 is CATHVREAGGLGIGRNQPQHF. In DNA, the CDR3 is TGTGCCACCCACGTGAGGGAGGCAGGGGGCCTAGGGATCGGACGGAATCAGCCCCAGCATTTT. V gene TRBV6-1 combines with J gene TRBJ1-5, with TRBD1 matching 8 bases. After removal of 10 bases from V and 4 bases from J, the junction contained 30 bases not matched to a gene. CDR3 length equals 21 residues. Germline CDR1 and CDR2: MNHNS and SASEGT.

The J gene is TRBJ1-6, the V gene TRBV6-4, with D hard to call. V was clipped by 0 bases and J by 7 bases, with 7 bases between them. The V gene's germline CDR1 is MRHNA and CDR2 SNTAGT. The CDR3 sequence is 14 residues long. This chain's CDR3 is CASSDSSTNSPLHF. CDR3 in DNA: TGTGCCAGCAGTGACTCATCCACGAATTCACCCCTCCACTTT.

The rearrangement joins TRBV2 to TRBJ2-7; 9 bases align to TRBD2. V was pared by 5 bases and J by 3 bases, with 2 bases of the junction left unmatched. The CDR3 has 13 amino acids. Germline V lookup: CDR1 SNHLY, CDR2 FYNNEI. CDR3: CASSSGGFYEQYF. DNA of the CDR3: TGTGCCAGCAGTAGCGGGGGGTTCTACGAGCAGTACTTC. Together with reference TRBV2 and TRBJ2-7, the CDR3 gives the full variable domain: EPEVTQTPSHQVTQMGQEVILRCVPISNHLYFYWYRQILGQKVEFLVSFYNNEISEKSEIFDDQFSVERPDGSNFTLKIRSTKLEDSAMYFCASSSGGFYEQYFGPGTRLTVT.

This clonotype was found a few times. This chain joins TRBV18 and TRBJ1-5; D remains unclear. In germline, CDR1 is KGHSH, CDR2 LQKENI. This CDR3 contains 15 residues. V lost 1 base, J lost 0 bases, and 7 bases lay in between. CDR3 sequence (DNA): TGTGCCAGCTCACCACAGCAGGATAGCAATCAGCCCCAGCATTTT. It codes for CASSPQQDSNQPQHF.

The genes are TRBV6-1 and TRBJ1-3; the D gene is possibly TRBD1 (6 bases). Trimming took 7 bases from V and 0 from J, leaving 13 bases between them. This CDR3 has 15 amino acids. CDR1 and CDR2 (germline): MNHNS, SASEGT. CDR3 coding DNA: TGTGCCAGCAAGGGGACATCCGACTCTGGAAACACCATATATTTT. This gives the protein CASKGTSDSGNTIYF.

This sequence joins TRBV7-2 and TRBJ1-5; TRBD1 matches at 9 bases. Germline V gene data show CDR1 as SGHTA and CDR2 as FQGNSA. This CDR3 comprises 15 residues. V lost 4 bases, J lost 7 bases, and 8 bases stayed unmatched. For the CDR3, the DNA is TGTGCCAGCAGCTCGGTACAGGGGGCAAGGCAGCCCCAGCATTTT. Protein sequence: CASSSVQGARQPQHF.

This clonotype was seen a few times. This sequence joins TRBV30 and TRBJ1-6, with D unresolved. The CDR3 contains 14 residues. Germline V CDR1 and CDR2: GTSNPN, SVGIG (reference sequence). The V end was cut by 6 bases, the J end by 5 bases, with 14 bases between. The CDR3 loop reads CACAKGVNNSPLHF. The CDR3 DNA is TGTGCCTGCGCTAAAGGTGTCAATAATTCACCCCTCCACTTT.

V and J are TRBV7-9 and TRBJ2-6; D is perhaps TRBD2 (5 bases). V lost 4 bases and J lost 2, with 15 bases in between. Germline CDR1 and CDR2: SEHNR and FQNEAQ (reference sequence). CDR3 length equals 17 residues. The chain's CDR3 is CASSSGVMGAGANVLTF. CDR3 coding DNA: TGTGCCAGCAGCTCGGGCGTGATGGGAGCTGGGGCCAACGTCCTGACTTTC.

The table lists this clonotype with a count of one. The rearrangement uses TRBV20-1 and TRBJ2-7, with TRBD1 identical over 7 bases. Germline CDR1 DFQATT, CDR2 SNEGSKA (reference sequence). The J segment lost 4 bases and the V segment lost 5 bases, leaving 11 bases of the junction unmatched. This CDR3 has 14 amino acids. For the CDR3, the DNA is TGCAGTGCTTCCGACAGGGCTCGAGGGTACGAGCAGTACTTC. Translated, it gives CSASDRARGYEQYF.

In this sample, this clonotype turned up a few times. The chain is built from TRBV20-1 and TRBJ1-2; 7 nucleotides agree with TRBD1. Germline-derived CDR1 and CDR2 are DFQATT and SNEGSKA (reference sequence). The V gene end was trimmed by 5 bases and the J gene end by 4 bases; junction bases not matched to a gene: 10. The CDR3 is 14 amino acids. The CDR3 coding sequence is TGCAGTGCTGTCTCGGGACAGACGATCTATGGCTACACCTTC. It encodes CSAVSGQTIYGYTF.

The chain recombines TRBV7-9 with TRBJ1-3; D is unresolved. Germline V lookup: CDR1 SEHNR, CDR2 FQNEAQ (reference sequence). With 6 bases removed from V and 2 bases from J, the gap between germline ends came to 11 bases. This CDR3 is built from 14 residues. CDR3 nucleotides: TGTGCCAGCAGGTCGACCTCAGCTGGAAACACCATATATTTT. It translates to CASRSTSAGNTIYF.

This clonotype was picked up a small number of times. The CDR3 reads CSAQGRDLYNSPLHF. CDR3 nucleotide sequence: TGCAGTGCCCAAGGCCGGGACCTGTATAATTCACCCCTCCACTTT. The chain recombines TRBV20-1 with TRBJ1-6; D perhaps matches TRBD1 (5 bases). Germline values: CDR1 DFQATT, CDR2 SNEGSKA (reference sequence). The CDR3 consists of 15 residues. V shed 6 bases and J shed 4 bases, with 16 bases lying between them.